This T cell receptor (beta chain) was sequenced during a study of OX40 agonist ivuxolimab in advanced cancers. About the study: Dose-escalation patients were diagnosed with hepatocellular carcinoma, melanoma, renal cell cancer or head and neck cancer. Patients achieving partial responses numbered three: one hepatocellular carcinoma case and two cutaneous melanoma cases.

V was pared by 4 bases and J by 4 bases, with 4 bases of the junction left unmatched. Germline V gene lookup returns CDR1 SGHTA and CDR2 FQGTGA. This CDR3 is built from 16 residues. The sampling schedule covered blood at baseline, cycle 4 day 1, and cycle 7 day 1. Some clones are missing from TCRdb's copy, which holds only in-frame ones; the method was immunoSEQ multiplex PCR. The data show some 46,000 clones, roughly nine tenths seen once. The source material was CD4+ or CD8+ T cells sorted from blood, sampled in a trial of the OX40 agonist ivuxolimab. The genes are TRBV7-3 and TRBJ2-3; 14 bases map to TRBD2. This TCR was recovered from an adult with an advanced solid tumor such as melanoma, head and neck, liver or kidney cancer. CDR3 loop: CASSSGLAGVADTQYF. The DNA of the CDR3 is TGTGCCAGCAGCTCGGGACTAGCGGGAGTTGCAGATACGCAGTATTTT.